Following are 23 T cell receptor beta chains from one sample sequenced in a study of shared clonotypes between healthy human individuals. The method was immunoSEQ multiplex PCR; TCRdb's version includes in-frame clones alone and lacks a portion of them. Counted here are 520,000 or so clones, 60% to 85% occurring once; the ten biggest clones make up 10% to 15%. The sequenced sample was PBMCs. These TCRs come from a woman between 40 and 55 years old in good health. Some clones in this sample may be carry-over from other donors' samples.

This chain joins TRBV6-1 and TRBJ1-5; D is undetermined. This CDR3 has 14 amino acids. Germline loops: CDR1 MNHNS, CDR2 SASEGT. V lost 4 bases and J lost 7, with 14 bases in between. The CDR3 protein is CASSVGEPEQPQHF. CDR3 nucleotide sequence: TGTGCCAGCAGTGTGGGAGAACCAGAACAGCCCCAGCATTTT.

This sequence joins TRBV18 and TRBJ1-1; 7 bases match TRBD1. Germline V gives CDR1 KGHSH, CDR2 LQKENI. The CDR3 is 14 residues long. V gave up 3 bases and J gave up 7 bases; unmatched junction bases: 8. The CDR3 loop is CASSPAQGGIEAFF. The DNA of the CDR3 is TGTGCCAGCTCACCGGCGCAGGGGGGAATTGAAGCTTTCTTT. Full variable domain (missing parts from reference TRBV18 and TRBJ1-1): NAGVMQNPRHLVRRRGQEARLRCSPMKGHSHVYWYRQLPEEGLKFMVYLQKENIIDESGMPKERFSAEFPKEGPSILRIQQVVRGDSAAYFCASSPAQGGIEAFFGQGTRLTVV.

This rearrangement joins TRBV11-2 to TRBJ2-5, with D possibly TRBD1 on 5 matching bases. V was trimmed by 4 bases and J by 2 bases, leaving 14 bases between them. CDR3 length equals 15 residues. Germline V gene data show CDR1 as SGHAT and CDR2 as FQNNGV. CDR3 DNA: TGTGCCAGCAGCTCGACCCAGGGTAGGCAAGAGACCCAGTACTTC. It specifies CASSSTQGRQETQYF.

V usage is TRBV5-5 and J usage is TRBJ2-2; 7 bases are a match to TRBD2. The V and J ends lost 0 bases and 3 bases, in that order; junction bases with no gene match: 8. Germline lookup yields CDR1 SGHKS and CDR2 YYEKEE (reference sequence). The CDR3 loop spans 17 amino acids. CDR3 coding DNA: TGTGCCAGCAGCTTGGGTACGAGCGGGATATACACCGGGGAGCTGTTTTTT. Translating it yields CASSLGTSGIYTGELFF.

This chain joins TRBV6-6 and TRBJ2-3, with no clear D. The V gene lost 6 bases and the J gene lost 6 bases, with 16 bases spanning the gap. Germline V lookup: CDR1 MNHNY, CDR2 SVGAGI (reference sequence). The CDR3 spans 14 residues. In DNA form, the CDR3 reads TGTGCCAGCAGGCCCAGGACGGCTTTGGATACGCAGTATTTT. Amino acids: CASRPRTALDTQYF.

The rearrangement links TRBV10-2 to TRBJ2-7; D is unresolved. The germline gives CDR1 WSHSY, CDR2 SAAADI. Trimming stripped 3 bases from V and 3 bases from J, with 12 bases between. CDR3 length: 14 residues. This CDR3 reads CASSDGSPGYEQYF. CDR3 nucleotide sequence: TGCGCCAGCAGTGATGGGTCTCCGGGCTACGAGCAGTACTTC.

In nucleotides, the CDR3 is TGTGCCAGTAGTCGGTCGGGAGTTGGCACAGATACGCAGTATTTT. It translates to CASSRSGVGTDTQYF. The V gene is TRBV19, the J gene TRBJ2-3, with TRBD2 as a possible D gene (6 bases). Germline values: CDR1 LNHDA, CDR2 SQIVND (reference sequence). Between the trimmed V and J ends, which lost 5 bases and 1 base, there was a span of 13 bases. This CDR3 spans 15 amino acids.

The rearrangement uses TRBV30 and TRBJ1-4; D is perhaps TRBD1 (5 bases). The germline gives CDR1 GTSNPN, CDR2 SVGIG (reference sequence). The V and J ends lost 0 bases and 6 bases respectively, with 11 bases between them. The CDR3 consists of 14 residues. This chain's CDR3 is CAWSVRGLDEKLFF. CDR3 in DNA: TGTGCCTGGAGTGTCCGGGGCTTAGATGAAAAACTGTTTTTT.

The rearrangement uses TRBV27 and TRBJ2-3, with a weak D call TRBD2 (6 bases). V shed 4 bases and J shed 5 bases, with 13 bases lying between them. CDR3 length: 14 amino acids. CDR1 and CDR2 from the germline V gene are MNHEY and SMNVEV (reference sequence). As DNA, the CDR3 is TGTGCCAGCAGTTCACGACTAGGGAGAGATACGCAGTATTTT. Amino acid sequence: CASSSRLGRDTQYF.

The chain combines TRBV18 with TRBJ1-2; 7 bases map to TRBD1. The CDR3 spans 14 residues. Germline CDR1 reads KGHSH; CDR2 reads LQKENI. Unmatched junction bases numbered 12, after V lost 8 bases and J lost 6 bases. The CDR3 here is CASENRGLSDGYTF. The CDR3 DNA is TGTGCCAGCGAAAACAGGGGTCTTTCTGATGGCTACACCTTC.

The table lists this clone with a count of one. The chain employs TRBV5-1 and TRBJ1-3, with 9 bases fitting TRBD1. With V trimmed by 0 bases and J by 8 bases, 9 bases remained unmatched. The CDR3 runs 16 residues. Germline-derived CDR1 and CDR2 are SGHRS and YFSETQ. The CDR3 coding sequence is TGCGCCAGCAGCTTGGCCGGGGGACAGGGTTTAGACACCATATATTTT. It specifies CASSLAGGQGLDTIYF.

The CDR3 nucleotides are TGTGCCATCAGTGAGGCCGGACTTACGCAGTATTTT. Amino acid sequence: CAISEAGLTQYF. This rearrangement joins TRBV10-3 to TRBJ2-3, with a tentative D call TRBD2 (5 bases). V dropped 2 bases and J dropped 8 bases, with 8 bases sitting between them. Germline V gives CDR1 ENHRY, CDR2 SYGVKD. The CDR3 spans 12 residues.

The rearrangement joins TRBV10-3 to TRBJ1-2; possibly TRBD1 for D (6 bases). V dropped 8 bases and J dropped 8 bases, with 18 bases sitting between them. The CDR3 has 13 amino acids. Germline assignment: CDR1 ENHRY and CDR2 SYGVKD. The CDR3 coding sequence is TGTGCCATCGTCAAAGGGGGGGGCGACGGCTACACCTTC. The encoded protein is CAIVKGGGDGYTF.

Here the CDR3 DNA reads TGTGCCAGCAGCTTGGATAGGTTTCTCCACGAGCAGTACTTC. This encodes CASSLDRFLHEQYF. This chain connects TRBV5-4 to TRBJ2-7; D is undetermined. V lost 0 bases to trimming and J lost 5 bases, with 12 bases between them. Per the germline V gene, CDR1 is SGHNT and CDR2 is YYREEE (reference sequence). The CDR3 has 14 residues.

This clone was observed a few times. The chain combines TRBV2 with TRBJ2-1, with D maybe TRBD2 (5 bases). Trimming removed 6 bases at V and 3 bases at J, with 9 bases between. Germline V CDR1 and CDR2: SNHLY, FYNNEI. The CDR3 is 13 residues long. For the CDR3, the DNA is TGTGCCAGCAGCATACTAGGCTACAATGAGCAGTTCTTC. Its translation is CASSILGYNEQFF.

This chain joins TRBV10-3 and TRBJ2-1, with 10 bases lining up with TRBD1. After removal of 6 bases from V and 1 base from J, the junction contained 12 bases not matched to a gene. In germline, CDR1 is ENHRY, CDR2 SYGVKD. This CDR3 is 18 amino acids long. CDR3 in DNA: TGTGCCATCAGCAGGACAGGGGGGACAACTGGATCCTACAATGAGCAGTTCTTC. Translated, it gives CAISRTGGTTGSYNEQFF.

The CDR3 protein is CASSGTLYNEQFF. CDR3 sequence (DNA): TGTGCCAGTAGTGGGACCCTTTACAATGAGCAGTTCTTC. The V call is TRBV19, the J call TRBJ2-1; D could derive from TRBD1 or TRBD2 (5 bases each). Germline loops: CDR1 LNHDA, CDR2 SQIVND (reference sequence). CDR3 length: 13 amino acids. Trimming removed 5 bases from V and 4 bases from J, with 9 bases in between. Full variable domain (remainder filled in from reference TRBV19 and TRBJ2-1): DGGITQSPKYLFRKEGQNVTLSCEQNLNHDAMYWYRQDPGQGLRLIYYSQIVNDFQKGDIAEGYSVSREKKESFPLTVTSAQKNPTAFYLCASSGTLYNEQFFGPGTRLTVL.

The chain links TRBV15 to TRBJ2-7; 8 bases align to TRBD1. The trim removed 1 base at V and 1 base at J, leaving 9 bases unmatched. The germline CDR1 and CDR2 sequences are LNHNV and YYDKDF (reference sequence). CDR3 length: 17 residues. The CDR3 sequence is CATSRGGDRGPSYEQYF. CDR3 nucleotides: TGTGCCACCAGCAGAGGGGGCGACAGGGGCCCTTCCTACGAGCAGTACTTC.

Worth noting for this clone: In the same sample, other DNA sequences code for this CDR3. This CDR3 is CSVELDSYEQYF. CDR3 nucleotides: TGCAGCGTTGAGCTGGATTCCTACGAGCAGTACTTC. The gene calls are TRBV29-1 and TRBJ2-7; D is ambiguous. The CDR3 totals 12 residues. CDR1 and CDR2 (germline): SQVTM, ANQGSEA. V dropped 3 bases and J dropped 1 base, with 7 bases sitting between them.

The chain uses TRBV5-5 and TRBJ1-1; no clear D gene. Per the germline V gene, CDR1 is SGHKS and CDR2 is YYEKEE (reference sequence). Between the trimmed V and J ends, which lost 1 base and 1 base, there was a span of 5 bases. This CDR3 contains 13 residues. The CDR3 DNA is TGTGCCAGCAGCTTGTCGCCGAACACTGAAGCTTTCTTT. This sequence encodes CASSLSPNTEAFF.

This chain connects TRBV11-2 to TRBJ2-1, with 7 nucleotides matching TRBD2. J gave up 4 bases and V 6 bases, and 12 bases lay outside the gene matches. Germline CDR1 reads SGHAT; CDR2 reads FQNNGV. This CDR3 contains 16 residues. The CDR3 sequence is CASRRKRDLIYNEQFF. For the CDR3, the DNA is TGTGCCAGCAGACGTAAGCGGGACCTGATTTACAATGAGCAGTTCTTC.

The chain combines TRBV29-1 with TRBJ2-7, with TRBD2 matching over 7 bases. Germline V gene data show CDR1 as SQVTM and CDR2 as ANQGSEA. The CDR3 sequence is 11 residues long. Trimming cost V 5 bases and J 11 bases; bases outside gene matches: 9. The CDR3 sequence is CSVPWGGGEYF. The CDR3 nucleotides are TGCAGCGTTCCCTGGGGGGGAGGGGAGTACTTC.

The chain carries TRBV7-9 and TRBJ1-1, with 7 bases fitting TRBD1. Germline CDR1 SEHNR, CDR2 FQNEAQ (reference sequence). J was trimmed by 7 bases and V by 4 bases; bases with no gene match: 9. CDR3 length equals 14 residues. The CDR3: CASSSIRTGGEAFF. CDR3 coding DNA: TGTGCCAGCAGCTCGATCAGGACAGGCGGTGAAGCTTTCTTT.